The next 28 T cell receptor beta chains were all read from a single sample in a study of monozygotic twins with inflammatory bowel disease (dated by TCRdb to between 2018 and 2020). Libraries were built with 5' RACE. Data came from an Illumina HiSeq 2500. TCRdb reprocessed the reads, and each CDR3 protein sequence is entered once, without DNA. In this sample's table one finds about 200,000 distinct CDR3 sequences. The leading ten clones occupy around 7.6% of the sample. Sequenced: blood. These receptors were taken from a human donor with ulcerative colitis or Crohn's disease, or a healthy co-twin of an affected twin (not recorded which).

The CDR3 protein is CSGGSSGVNNEQFF. The genes are TRBV20-1 and TRBJ2-1; the TCRdb D gene call, TRBD2, has no DNA to confirm it. The germline V gene has CDR1 DFQATT and CDR2 SNEGSKA (reference sequence). The CDR3 length is 14 residues.

The V gene is TRBV10-3, the J gene TRBJ1-1; no DNA is available, so the TRBD1 call from TCRdb remains unchecked. The CDR3 covers 13 residues. Germline lookup yields CDR1 ENHRY and CDR2 SYGVKD. The CDR3 protein is CANSQGLGTEAFF.

The chain links TRBV18 to TRBJ1-6. This CDR3 spans 12 amino acids. CDR1 is KGHSH, CDR2 LQKENI, per germline. CDR3 protein: CASSGSNSPLHF.

The V call is TRBV6-2 or TRBV6-3, the J call TRBJ1-1; with no DNA, the TCRdb D assignment of TRBD1 cannot be verified. Germline loops: CDR1 MNHEY, CDR2 SVGEGT. This CDR3 spans 13 amino acids. The CDR3: CASTNAGLSEAFF.

This sequence joins TRBV29-1 and TRBJ1-2. Looked up from germline, CDR1 is SQVTM and CDR2 is ANQGSEA. There are 13 residues in the CDR3. CDR3 loop: CSVGGGGSYGYTF. The complete variable domain, with remaining parts taken from reference TRBV29-1 and TRBJ1-2, reads SAVISQKPSRDICQRGTSLTIQCQVDSQVTMMFWYRQQPGQSLTLIATANQGSEATYESGFVIDKFPISRPNLTFSTLTVSNMSPEDSSIYLCSVGGGGSYGYTFGSGTRLTVV.

The rearrangement joins TRBV3-1 to TRBJ2-3; the TRBD1 assignment by TCRdb is unverifiable without DNA. CDR3 length equals 13 residues. The germline V gene has CDR1 LGHDT and CDR2 YNNKEL (reference sequence). The CDR3 loop is CASSQVEKGEKYF.

The chain is built from TRBV6-6 and TRBJ2-2. Germline assignment: CDR1 MNHNY and CDR2 SVGAGI (reference sequence). The CDR3 has 14 amino acids. Here the CDR3 reads CASKGTRSAGELFF.

The V call is TRBV29-1, the J call TRBJ2-2; absent DNA, TCRdb's TRBD1 call cannot be checked. The CDR3 spans 12 residues. CDR1 is SQVTM and CDR2 is ANQGSEA in the germline V gene. The CDR3 loop is CSAAAGIGELFF.

The V and J genes are TRBV7-2 and TRBJ2-1; as DNA is missing, the TRBD1 call by TCRdb cannot be tested. CDR3 length equals 17 residues. Germline lookup yields CDR1 SGHTA and CDR2 FQGNSA. CDR3 amino acids: CASSLVVRTGVFDEQFF.

The chain has TRBV19 and TRBJ2-3; the TCRdb call, TRBD2, lacks DNA for checking. CDR3 length equals 14 residues. Germline V lookup: CDR1 LNHDA, CDR2 SQIVND (reference sequence). CDR3 residues: CASTTSYGTDTQYF.

The gene calls are TRBV5-6 and TRBJ1-2; without DNA, the TCRdb call of TRBD1 cannot be checked. The CDR3 is 13 residues long. Germline V gene sequence: CDR1 SGHDT, CDR2 YYEEEE. The CDR3: CASSPGQIYGYTF.

The CDR3 loop reads CASSVRENEQFF. The chain links TRBV28 to TRBJ2-1; TCRdb calls TRBD1, which cannot be checked without DNA. The CDR3 is made up of 12 amino acids. From germline, CDR1 is MDHEN and CDR2 SYDVKM.

The rearrangement uses TRBV7-2 and TRBJ2-1; as DNA is missing, the TRBD1 call by TCRdb cannot be tested. CDR3 length: 15 amino acids. Germline assignment: CDR1 SGHTA and CDR2 FQGNSA. CDR3 region: CASSSPRQGSAEQFF.

V gene TRBV12-3 or TRBV12-4 combines with J gene TRBJ2-1; the TCRdb call, TRBD1, lacks DNA for checking. CDR3 length: 14 residues. CDR3 region: CASTGGFSYNEQFF.

This chain's CDR3 is CAWSEVKEGPQHF. The V call is TRBV30, the J call TRBJ1-5. The CDR3 runs 13 residues. Germline values: CDR1 GTSNPN, CDR2 SVGIG (reference sequence).

The chain couples TRBV7-8 to TRBJ2-7; the D call from TCRdb, TRBD1, cannot be confirmed without DNA. The CDR3 consists of 16 residues. Germline V gene lookup returns CDR1 SGHVS and CDR2 FQNEAQ. The chain's CDR3 is CASSQGAGVGSYEQYF.

V usage is TRBV5-1 and J usage is TRBJ2-1. Looked up from germline, CDR1 is SGHRS and CDR2 is YFSETQ. This CDR3 comprises 12 residues. The CDR3 spells CASSLERHEQFF.

The V gene is TRBV12-3 or TRBV12-4, the J gene TRBJ2-1; checking the TCRdb D call of TRBD2 is not possible without DNA. This CDR3 spans 20 amino acids. CDR3 amino acids: CASRPGQGRTSGKSYNEQFF.

This sequence joins TRBV7-3 and TRBJ2-7; TCRdb reports TRBD1, a call that lacks DNA to check it against. Germline CDR1 SGHTA, CDR2 FQGTGA. CDR3 length: 13 residues. This CDR3 reads CASSPLGGDEQYF.

The CDR3 here is CASSWRRSYNEQFF. The J gene is TRBJ2-1, the V gene TRBV6-5. Germline V lookup: CDR1 MNHEY, CDR2 SVGAGI. The CDR3 covers 14 residues.

The chain is built from TRBV29-1 and TRBJ2-1; TCRdb's D call, TRBD2, is unchecked because there is no DNA. Germline-derived CDR1 and CDR2 are SQVTM and ANQGSEA. This CDR3 spans 17 amino acids. CDR3 sequence reads: CSVEGVGISGSYNEQFF.

This CDR3 reads CASSYLADGTEAFF. V usage is TRBV6-5 and J usage is TRBJ1-1. There are 14 residues in the CDR3. In germline, CDR1 is MNHEY, CDR2 SVGAGI.

The V and J genes are TRBV3-1 and TRBJ2-7. Germline V gene lookup returns CDR1 LGHDT and CDR2 YNNKEL (reference sequence). The CDR3 runs 13 residues. CDR3 sequence: CASSQRGSYEQYF.

This CDR3 is CATSRRGILVNTEAFF. The V gene is TRBV15, the J gene TRBJ1-1. Germline V gene sequence: CDR1 LNHNV, CDR2 YYDKDF (reference sequence). This CDR3 has 16 amino acids. The full variable domain, completed using reference TRBV15 and TRBJ1-1, is DAMVIQNPRYQVTQFGKPVTLSCSQTLNHNVMYWYQQKSSQAPKLLFHYYDKDFNNEADTPDNFQSRRPNTSFCFLDIRSPGLGDTAMYLCATSRRGILVNTEAFFGQGTRLTVV.

The rearrangement joins TRBV7-2 to TRBJ2-5; TCRdb's D call of TRBD1 is untestable without DNA. CDR3 size: 15 residues. Germline assignment: CDR1 SGHTA and CDR2 FQGNSA. CDR3 sequence: CASSSDGGRQETQYF.

The CDR3 region is CSAINRDGELFF. This rearrangement joins TRBV29-1 to TRBJ2-2; TCRdb designates TRBD1, a call that cannot be tested without DNA. Germline loops: CDR1 SQVTM, CDR2 ANQGSEA. The length of the CDR3 is 12 residues.

The CDR3 sequence: CASSQAGRDRSYEQYF. The chain couples TRBV4-2 to TRBJ2-7; lacking DNA, the TRBD2 call made by TCRdb goes unchecked. This CDR3 has 16 residues. Germline CDR1 LGHNA, CDR2 YNFKEQ.

The chain has TRBV4-3 and TRBJ2-3. This CDR3 has 11 residues. Germline V gene lookup returns CDR1 LGHNA and CDR2 YSLEER. CDR3 sequence: CASSLTVGQYF.